This entry features one TCR beta chain sequence. The target antigen is unknown. The protocol was immunoSEQ multiplex PCR, while the TCRdb copy is restricted to in-frame clones and leaves out a portion. The data hold 20,000 to 25,000 clones, with approximately 86% observed a single time. The CDR3 has 15 amino acids. Trimming took off 3 bases at V and 4 bases at J, with 18 bases between the two ends. Germline assignment: CDR1 GTSNPN and CDR2 SVGIG (reference sequence). This sample is part of a study of T cells in localized non-small cell lung cancer. Study results and caveats: Investigators sequenced only a single tumor region, leaving heterogeneity possible. Clonality of T cells reached its maximum in uninvolved adjacent lung, surpassing tumor.

This clonotype originated in a male donor aged 60 or over with stage II squamous cell lung carcinoma. This chain uses TRBV30 with TRBJ1-1, with D possibly matching TRBD1 (6 bases). Sequences were derived from peripheral blood, sampled before any cancer treatment. For the CDR3, the DNA is TGTGCCTGGAGCCTGGTGGGAACAGGGTCCACTGAAGCTTTCTTT. It is translated as CAWSLVGTGSTEAFF.